Many counts were recorded for the clone carrying this T cell receptor (beta chain). Its specificity is unknown. Trimming took 1 base from V and 3 from J, leaving 9 bases between them. Germline CDR1 SGHTA, CDR2 FQGTGA. This CDR3 has 14 amino acids. These data come from a study of blood T cells in healthy people across ages. Study-wide points: A strong correlation between TCR beta diversity and naive T cell percentage was seen. There was no known CMV status for donors, so expanded clonotype changes were possibly confounded.

Next came a second PCR, run for about 6 to 12 cycles, which used a sample-barcoded 5' primer along with a J-beta primer mix. The authors tagged each cDNA molecule using a template-switch adaptor with 12 random nucleotides. TCRdb reanalysed the 5' RACE reads using MiXCR and keeps one entry per CDR3 protein. The data show roughly 650,000 distinct CDR3 sequences, about a third seen once. The chain employs TRBV7-3 and TRBJ1-2; D may be TRBD1 (6 bases). The sequenced sample was blood. This clonotype was sampled from a woman aged 80 or over in good health. The CDR3 sequence is CASSLNPGDYGYTF. The CDR3 DNA sequence: TGTGCCAGCAGCTTAAATCCAGGGGACTATGGCTACACCTTC. The full variable domain, its missing parts supplied by reference TRBV7-3 and TRBJ1-2, is GAGVSQTPSNKVTEKGKYVELRCDPISGHTALYWYRQSLGQGPEFLIYFQGTGAADDSGLPNDRFFAVRPEGSVSTLKIQRTERGDSAVYLCASSLNPGDYGYTFGSGTRLTVV.